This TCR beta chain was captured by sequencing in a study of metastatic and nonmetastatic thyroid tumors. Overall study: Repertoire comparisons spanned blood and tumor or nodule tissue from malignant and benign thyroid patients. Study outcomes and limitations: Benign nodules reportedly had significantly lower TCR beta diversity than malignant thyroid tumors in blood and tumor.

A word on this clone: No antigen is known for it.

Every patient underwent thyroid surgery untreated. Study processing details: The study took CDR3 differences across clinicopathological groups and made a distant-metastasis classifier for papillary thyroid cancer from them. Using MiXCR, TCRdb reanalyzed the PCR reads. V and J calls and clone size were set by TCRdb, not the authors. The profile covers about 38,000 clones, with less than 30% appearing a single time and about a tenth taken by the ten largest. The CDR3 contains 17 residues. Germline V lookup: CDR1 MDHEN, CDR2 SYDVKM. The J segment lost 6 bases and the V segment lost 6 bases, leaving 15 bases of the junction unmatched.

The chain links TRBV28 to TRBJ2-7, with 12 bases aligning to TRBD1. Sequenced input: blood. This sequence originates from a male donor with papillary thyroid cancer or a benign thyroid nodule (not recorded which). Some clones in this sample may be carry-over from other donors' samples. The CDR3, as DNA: TGTGCCAGCAGCCCCGGGACAGGGGGCGCCGAGGGCCCCGAGCAGTACTTC. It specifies CASSPGTGGAEGPEQYF.